This TCR beta chain was identified in a study of T cell repertoires in cytomegalovirus infection. At the level of the study: HLA-C-restricted CMV epitopes, recently identified, and well-studied HLA-B-restricted ones were used by the study. Both CMV infection and a matching HLA type were indicated by public TCR beta signatures. Findings and limits, study-wide: Based on cumulative public TCR beta family frequency, carriers of CMV plus the relevant HLA were identified. In two of eight donors, the top clonotype was HLA-C-restricted CMV-specific.

V lost 5 bases to trimming and J lost 4 bases, with 9 bases between them. The CDR3 runs 12 residues. Per germline, CDR1 SGHVT and CDR2 SQSDAQ. This clonotype was detected only a few times. Its antigen remains unidentified. TCRdb itself ran the reads through MiXCR, one entry per CDR3 protein. This repertoire shows roughly 340,000 distinct CDR3 sequences, roughly 28% found once; its top ten account for 20%. The starting material was cultured PBMCs, obtained from culture after CMV antigen stimulation. The sequence was obtained from a human donor in good health (CMV status not recorded). Some clones in this sample may be carry-over from other donors' samples. The V and J genes are TRBV7-4 and TRBJ2-7, with D perhaps matching TRBD1 (6 bases). For the CDR3, the DNA is TGTGCCAGCAGCATCCAGGGGTACGAGCAGTACTTC. Its protein product is CASSIQGYEQYF.